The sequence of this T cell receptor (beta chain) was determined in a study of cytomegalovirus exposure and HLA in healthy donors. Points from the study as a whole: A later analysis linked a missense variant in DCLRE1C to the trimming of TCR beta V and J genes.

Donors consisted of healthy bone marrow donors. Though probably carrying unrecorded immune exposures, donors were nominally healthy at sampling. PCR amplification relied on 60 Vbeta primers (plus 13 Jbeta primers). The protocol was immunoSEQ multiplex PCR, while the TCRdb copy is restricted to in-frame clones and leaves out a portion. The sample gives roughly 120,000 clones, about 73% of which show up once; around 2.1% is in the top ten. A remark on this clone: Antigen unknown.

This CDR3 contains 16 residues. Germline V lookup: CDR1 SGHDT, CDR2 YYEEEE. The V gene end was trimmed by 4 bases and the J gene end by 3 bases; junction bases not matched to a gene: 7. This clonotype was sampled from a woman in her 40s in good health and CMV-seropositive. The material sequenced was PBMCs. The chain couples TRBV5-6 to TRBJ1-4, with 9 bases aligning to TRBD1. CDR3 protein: CASSTGTGGSNEKLFF. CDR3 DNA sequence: TGTGCCAGCAGCACCGGAACAGGGGGCTCTAATGAAAAACTGTTTTTT.